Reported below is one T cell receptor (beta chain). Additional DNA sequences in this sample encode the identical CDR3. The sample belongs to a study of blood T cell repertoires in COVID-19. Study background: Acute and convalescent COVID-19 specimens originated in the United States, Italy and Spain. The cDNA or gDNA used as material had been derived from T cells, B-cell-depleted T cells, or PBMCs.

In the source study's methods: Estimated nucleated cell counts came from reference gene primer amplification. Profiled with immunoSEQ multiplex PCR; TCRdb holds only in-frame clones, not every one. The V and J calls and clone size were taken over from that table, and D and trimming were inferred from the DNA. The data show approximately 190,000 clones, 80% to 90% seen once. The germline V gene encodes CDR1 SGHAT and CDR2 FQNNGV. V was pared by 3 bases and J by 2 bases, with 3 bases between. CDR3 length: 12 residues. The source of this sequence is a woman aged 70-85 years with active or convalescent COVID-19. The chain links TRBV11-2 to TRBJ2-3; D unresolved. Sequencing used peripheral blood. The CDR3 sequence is CASSFNTDTQYF. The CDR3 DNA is TGTGCCAGCAGCTTTAACACAGATACGCAGTATTTT.